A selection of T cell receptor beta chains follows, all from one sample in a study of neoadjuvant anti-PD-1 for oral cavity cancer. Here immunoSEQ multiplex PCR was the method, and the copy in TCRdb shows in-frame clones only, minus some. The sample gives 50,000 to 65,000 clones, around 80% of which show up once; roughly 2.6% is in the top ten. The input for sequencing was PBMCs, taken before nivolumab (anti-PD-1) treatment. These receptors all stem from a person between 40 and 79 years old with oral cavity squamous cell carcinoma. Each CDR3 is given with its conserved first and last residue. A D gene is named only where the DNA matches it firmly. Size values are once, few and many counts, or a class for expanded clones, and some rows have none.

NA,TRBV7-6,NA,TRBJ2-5,CASSLTRTVQETQYF,TGTGCCAGCAGCTTAACTCGGACAGTTCAAGAGACCCAGTACTTC
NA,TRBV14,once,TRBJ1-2,CASSQVAGRGGGYTF,TGTGCCAGCAGCCAAGTGGCCGGAAGGGGAGGCGGCTACACCTTC
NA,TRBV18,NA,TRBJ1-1,CASSPQGAEAFF,TGTGCCAGCTCACCACAGGGGGCTGAAGCTTTCTTT
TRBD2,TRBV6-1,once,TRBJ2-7,CASTPLATSYEQYF,TGTGCCAGCACCCCACTAGCGACCTCCTACGAGCAGTACTTC
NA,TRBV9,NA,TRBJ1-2,CASSVDGIYGYTF,TGTGCCAGCAGCGTAGACGGGATCTATGGCTACACCTTC
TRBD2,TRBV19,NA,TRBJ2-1,CASSIGGLAGVTSDEQFF,TGTGCCAGTAGTATTGGGGGACTAGCGGGAGTTACCAGCGATGAGCAGTTCTTC
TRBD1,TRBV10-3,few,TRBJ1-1,CAISGNRGQTLNTEAFF,TGTGCCATCAGTGGAAACCGGGGACAGACTCTGAACACTGAAGCTTTCTTT
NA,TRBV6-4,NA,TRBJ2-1,CASSDSKIYNEQFF,TGTGCCAGCAGTGACTCAAAGATATACAATGAGCAGTTCTTC
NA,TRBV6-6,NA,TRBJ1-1,CASSYSLLTEAFF,TGTGCCAGCAGTTACTCGTTACTCACTGAAGCTTTCTTT
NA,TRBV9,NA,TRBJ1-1,CASSLEGPEAFF,TGTGCCAGCAGCCTCGAGGGTCCTGAAGCTTTCTTT
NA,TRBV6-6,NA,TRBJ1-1,CASRPQLRSKNTEAFF,TGTGCCAGCAGGCCTCAGCTCAGGAGCAAGAACACTGAAGCTTTCTTT
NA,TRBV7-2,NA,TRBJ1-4,CASSLPIYREKLFF,TGTGCCAGCAGCCTCCCGATTTACCGGGAAAAACTGTTTTTT
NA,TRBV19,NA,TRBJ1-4,CASRLRSGHNEKLFF,TGTGCCAGTAGACTCCGGAGTGGGCATAATGAAAAACTGTTTTTT
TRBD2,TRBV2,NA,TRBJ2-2,CASSKSGGNTGELFF,TGTGCCAGCAGTAAGAGCGGGGGAAACACCGGGGAGCTGTTTTTT
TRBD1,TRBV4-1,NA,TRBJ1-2,CASSQDRQGAQDYGYTF,TGCGCCAGCAGCCAAGACCGACAGGGGGCGCAGGACTATGGCTACACCTTC
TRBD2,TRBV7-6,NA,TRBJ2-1,CASSGHNLAGGKGNEQFF,TGTGCCAGCAGCGGCCACAATCTAGCGGGAGGGAAGGGCAATGAGCAGTTCTTC
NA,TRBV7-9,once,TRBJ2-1,CASHFGAYNEQFF,TGTGCCAGCCACTTTGGGGCCTACAATGAGCAGTTCTTC
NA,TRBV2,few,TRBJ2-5,CASSAGAGEGRTQYF,TGTGCCAGCAGCGCAGGGGCAGGGGAGGGGAGAACCCAGTACTTC
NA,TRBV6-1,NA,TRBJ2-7,CASSDRVESEQYF,TGTGCCAGCAGTGACCGGGTCGAAAGCGAGCAGTACTTC
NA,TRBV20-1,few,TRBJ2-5,CSARTGETQYF,TGCAGTGCTAGGACCGGGGAGACCCAGTACTTC
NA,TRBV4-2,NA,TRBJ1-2,CASSPLEGNYGYTF,TGTGCCAGCAGCCCCTTGGAGGGCAACTATGGCTACACCTTC
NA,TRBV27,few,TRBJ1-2,CASSTLQGGDGYTF,TGTGCCAGCAGTACACTACAGGGAGGGGATGGCTACACCTTC
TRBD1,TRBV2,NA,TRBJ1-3,CASSEALQGVGNTIYF,TGTGCCAGCAGTGAAGCGCTTCAGGGGGTTGGAAACACCATATATTTT
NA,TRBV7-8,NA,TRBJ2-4,CASSLAGVEAKNIQYF,TGTGCCAGCAGCTTAGCAGGGGTGGAAGCCAAAAACATTCAGTACTTC
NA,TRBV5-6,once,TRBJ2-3,CASSRLFGENTDTQYF,TGTGCCAGCAGCCGCCTCTTCGGGGAGAATACAGATACGCAGTATTTT
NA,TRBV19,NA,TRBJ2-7,CASSISGNEQYF,TGTGCCAGTAGTATATCGGGGAACGAGCAGTACTTC
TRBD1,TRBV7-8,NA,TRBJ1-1,CASSFSGTGSNTEAFF,TGTGCCAGCAGCTTTTCCGGGACAGGGTCTAACACTGAAGCTTTCTTT
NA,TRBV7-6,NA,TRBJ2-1,CASSLNPFGNEQFF,TGTGCCAGCAGCTTAAATCCCTTTGGCAATGAGCAGTTCTTC
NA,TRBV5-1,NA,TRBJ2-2,CASSLVRANTGELFF,TGCGCCAGCAGCTTGGTCCGTGCGAACACCGGGGAGCTGTTTTTT
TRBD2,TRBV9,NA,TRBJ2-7,CASSVGGAGGPSYEQYF,TGTGCCAGCAGCGTAGGTGGAGCGGGAGGCCCTTCCTACGAGCAGTACTTC
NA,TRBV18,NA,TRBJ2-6,CASSPSRTVSSGANVLTF,TGTGCCAGCTCACCCTCCCGGACAGTCAGCTCTGGGGCCAACGTCCTGACTTTC
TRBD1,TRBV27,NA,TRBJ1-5,CASQDRGYSNQPQHF,TGTGCCAGCCAGGACAGGGGTTATAGCAATCAGCCCCAGCATTTT